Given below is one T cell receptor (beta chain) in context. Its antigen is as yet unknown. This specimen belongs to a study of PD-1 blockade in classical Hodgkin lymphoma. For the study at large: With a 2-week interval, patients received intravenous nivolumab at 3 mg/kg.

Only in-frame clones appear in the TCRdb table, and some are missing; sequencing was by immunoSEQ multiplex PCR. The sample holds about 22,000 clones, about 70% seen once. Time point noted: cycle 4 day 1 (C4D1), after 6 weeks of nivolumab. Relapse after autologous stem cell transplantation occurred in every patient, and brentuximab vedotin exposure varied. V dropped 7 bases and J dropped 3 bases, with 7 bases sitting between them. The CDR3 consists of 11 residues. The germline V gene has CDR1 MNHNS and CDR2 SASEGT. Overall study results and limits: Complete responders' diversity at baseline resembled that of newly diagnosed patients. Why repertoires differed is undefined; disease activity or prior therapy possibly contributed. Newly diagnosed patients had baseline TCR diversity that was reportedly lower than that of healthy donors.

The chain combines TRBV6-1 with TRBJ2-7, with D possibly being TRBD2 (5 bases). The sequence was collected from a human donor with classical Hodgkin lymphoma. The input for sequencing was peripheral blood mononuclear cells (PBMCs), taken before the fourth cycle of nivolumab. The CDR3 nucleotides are TGTGCCAGCACCGGGATCTACGAGCAGTACTTC. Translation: CASTGIYEQYF.